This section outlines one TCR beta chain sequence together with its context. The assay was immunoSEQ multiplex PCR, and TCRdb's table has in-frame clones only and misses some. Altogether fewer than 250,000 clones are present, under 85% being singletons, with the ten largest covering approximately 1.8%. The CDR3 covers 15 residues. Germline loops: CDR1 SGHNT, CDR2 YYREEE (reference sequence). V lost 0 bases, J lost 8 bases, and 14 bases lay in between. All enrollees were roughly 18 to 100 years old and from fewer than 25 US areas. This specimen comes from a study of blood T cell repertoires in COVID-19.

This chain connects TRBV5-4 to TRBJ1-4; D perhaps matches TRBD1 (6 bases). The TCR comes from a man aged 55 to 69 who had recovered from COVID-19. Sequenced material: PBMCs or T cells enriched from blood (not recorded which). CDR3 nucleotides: TGTGCCAGCAGCTTGGACACAGGGCCCACGGAAAAACTGTTTTTT. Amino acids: CASSLDTGPTEKLFF.